The T cell receptor (beta chain) described here comes from a study of T cell changes during pregnancy in multiple sclerosis. The CDR3 runs 16 residues. Germline V CDR1 and CDR2: MGHRA, YSYEKL. Trimming cost V 3 bases and J 5 bases, with 17 bases left between them. Produced via immunoSEQ multiplex PCR; TCRdb's table is partial and in-frame only. The table shows fewer than 60,000 clones, with about 90% occurring only once. The gene calls are TRBV4-1 and TRBJ2-1; D perhaps matches TRBD1 (6 bases). This TCR came from a female donor in good health, enrolled as a control in a pregnancy study. Sequencing was performed on peripheral blood, taken in the third trimester of pregnancy. The CDR3 loop is CASSHEWGLNNNEQFF. The DNA for the CDR3 is TGCGCCAGCAGCCACGAATGGGGGCTTAATAACAATGAGCAGTTCTTC.